Sequencing of this TCR beta chain was carried out in a study of cytotoxic CD8 clonotypes in ibrutinib-treated CLL. Germline CDR1 is SSHAT and CDR2 is FNYEAQ (reference sequence). The CDR3 is 15 amino acids. TCRdb's copy holds only in-frame clones and misses some; the assay was immunoSEQ multiplex PCR. The repertoire consists of over 65,000 clones, with 79% occurring once and the leading ten covering approximately 4.4%. Turning to this clone: One end of the junction does not line up with germline, which may come from a read error.

Material: PBMCs, obtained after 12 months of ibrutinib treatment. The TCR sequence derives from a human donor with chronic lymphocytic leukemia. This chain connects TRBV7-7 to TRBJ2-5; 7 positions match TRBD1. CDR3 protein: CASSPVRGPQETQYF. The CDR3 nucleotides read TGTGCTAGCAGCCCAGTGAGGGGGCCCCAAGAGACCCAGTACTTC.